These 15 T cell receptor beta chains came from one sample sequenced in a study of blood T cell repertoires in COVID-19. TCRdb's copy holds only in-frame clones and misses some; the assay was immunoSEQ multiplex PCR. This sample yields 310,000 or so clones, of which 70% to 90% are seen a single time; approximately 6.5% belongs to the top ten. What was sequenced was peripheral blood. The receptors were gathered from a man younger than 30 who had recovered from COVID-19.

The chain uses TRBV3-1 (or the pseudogene TRBV3-2) and TRBJ2-1; 13 bases align to TRBD2. V lost 4 bases and J lost 9; bases outside the gene matches: 6. The CDR3 loop spans 15 amino acids. The germline V gene encodes CDR1 LGHDT and CDR2 YNNKEL (reference sequence). CDR3 DNA: TGTGCCAGCAGCCGGACTAGCGGGAGTTTAAGTGAGCAGTTCTTC. Translation: CASSRTSGSLSEQFF.

The chain uses TRBV5-5 and TRBJ2-2; TRBD1 is a possible D gene (6 bases). V was shortened by 4 bases and J by 0 bases, with 13 bases between the two germline ends. Germline values: CDR1 SGHKS, CDR2 YYEKEE (reference sequence). The CDR3 contains 16 residues. The CDR3 DNA sequence: TGTGCCAGCAGCCCTCATGGACAGCCGAACACCGGGGAGCTGTTTTTT. Its translation: CASSPHGQPNTGELFF.

The chain couples TRBV11-3 to TRBJ1-2; 8 bases agree with TRBD1. This CDR3 comprises 17 residues. Germline V gene sequence: CDR1 SGHNT, CDR2 YENEEA. V lost 5 bases to trimming and J lost 4 bases; unmatched junction nucleotides: 15. The CDR3 DNA reads TGTGCCAGCAGCGACCCTACCCTGCAGGGGGCCGGCTATGGCTACACCTTC. Its translation: CASSDPTLQGAGYGYTF.

This chain joins TRBV18 and TRBJ1-1; maybe TRBD1 (6 bases). Germline V gene data show CDR1 as KGHSH and CDR2 as LQKENI. Trimming removed 7 bases from V and 1 base from J, with 13 bases in between. The CDR3 is 14 amino acids. CDR3 sequence reads: CASLLDRQNTEAFF. In DNA form, the CDR3 reads TGTGCCAGCTTACTGGACAGACAGAACACTGAAGCTTTCTTT. The variable domain in full, with the rest retrieved from reference TRBV18 and TRBJ1-1, is NAGVMQNPRHLVRRRGQEARLRCSPMKGHSHVYWYRQLPEEGLKFMVYLQKENIIDESGMPKERFSAEFPKEGPSILRIQQVVRGDSAAYFCASLLDRQNTEAFFGQGTRLTVV.

The rearrangement links TRBV6-5 to TRBJ2-2; the D gene is possibly TRBD1 (5 bases). The germline V gene encodes CDR1 MNHEY and CDR2 SVGAGI. This CDR3 is 16 amino acids long. The V end was cut by 2 bases, the J end by 3 bases, with 13 bases between. DNA for the CDR3: TGTGCCAGCAGTTACGTGGCAGGGCGGTACACCGGGGAGCTGTTTTTT. Translation: CASSYVAGRYTGELFF.

This sequence joins TRBV7-9 and TRBJ1-1, with no clear D. The CDR3 spans 15 residues. The V end was cut by 5 bases, the J end by 0 bases, with 13 bases between. Germline values: CDR1 SEHNR, CDR2 FQNEAQ (reference sequence). Here the CDR3 DNA reads TGTGCCAGCAGCCCGCCTTACACCGTGAACACTGAAGCTTTCTTT. Translating it yields CASSPPYTVNTEAFF.

This clone has only a few counts. The rearrangement links TRBV5-6 to TRBJ1-4; 7 positions agree with TRBD1. The CDR3 covers 16 residues. V dropped 1 base and J dropped 8; count of bases not matched to a gene: 11. Germline CDR1 and CDR2: SGHDT and YYEEEE. The CDR3 DNA reads as TGTGCCAGCAGCTTGTCGGACAGGAACATGGGGGAAAAACTGTTTTTT. This translates into CASSLSDRNMGEKLFF.

The chain recombines TRBV6-5 with TRBJ1-1; 7 positions agree with TRBD1. V shed 6 bases and J 6 bases; nucleotides not matched to a gene: 1. The CDR3 loop spans 11 amino acids. The V gene's germline CDR1 is MNHEY and CDR2 SVGAGI. The CDR3 is CASRTGAEAFF. CDR3 bases: TGTGCCAGCAGAACAGGGGCTGAAGCTTTCTTT.

V is TRBV4-1 and J is TRBJ2-3; 7 bases are shared with TRBD1. V lost 2 bases and J lost 5; bases outside the gene matches: 10. CDR3 length: 16 residues. CDR1 is MGHRA, CDR2 YSYEKL, per germline. CDR3 sequence reads: CASSQLYRGQGDTQYF. CDR3 sequence (DNA): TGCGCCAGCAGCCAACTCTACAGGGGCCAGGGAGATACGCAGTATTTT.

The chain uses TRBV6-5 and TRBJ1-2; D perhaps matches TRBD1 (5 bases). V was trimmed by 6 bases and J by 4 bases, leaving 9 bases between them. Germline values: CDR1 MNHEY, CDR2 SVGAGI. This CDR3 region has 12 residues. DNA for the CDR3: TGTGCCAGCAGAGGGGTAGTCTATGGCTACACCTTC. Protein: CASRGVVYGYTF.

The chain has TRBV7-2 and TRBJ1-2; perhaps TRBD1 as D (6 bases). With 1 base removed from V and 2 bases from J, the gap between germline ends came to 17 bases. The CDR3 has 17 amino acids. Germline V gives CDR1 SGHTA, CDR2 FQGNSA. Here the CDR3 reads CASSLVGGGEGNYGYTF. In nucleotides, the CDR3 is TGTGCCAGCAGCTTAGTGGGCGGGGGCGAGGGGAACTATGGCTACACCTTC.

The chain combines TRBV19 with TRBJ1-1; the D gene is possibly TRBD1 (5 bases). V gave up 1 base and J gave up 2 bases, with 11 bases separating them. Germline V lookup: CDR1 LNHDA, CDR2 SQIVND (reference sequence). This CDR3 region has 15 residues. The CDR3: CASSIVGQANTEAFF. The CDR3 nucleotides are TGTGCCAGTAGTATAGTTGGACAAGCCAACACTGAAGCTTTCTTT.

This sequence joins TRBV3-1 (or the pseudogene TRBV3-2) and TRBJ1-1; D is perhaps TRBD1 (5 bases). V lost 3 bases to trimming and J lost 6 bases, with 14 bases between them. CDR3 length equals 14 residues. Germline loops: CDR1 LGHDT, CDR2 YNNKEL (reference sequence). CDR3 protein: CASSQGREVAEAFF. In DNA form, the CDR3 reads TGTGCCAGCAGCCAGGGCAGGGAGGTCGCTGAAGCTTTCTTT.

For the CDR3, the DNA is TGTGCCAGCAGCAGACGGGAGGGCGGCTACGAGCAGTACTTC. Translated, it gives CASSRREGGYEQYF. J is TRBJ2-7 and V is TRBV9, with TRBD2 matching 8 bases. CDR3 length: 14 residues. J was trimmed by 3 bases and V by 4 bases; bases with no gene match: 6. CDR1 is SGDLS and CDR2 is YYNGEE in the germline V gene.

V and J are TRBV13 and TRBJ2-1, with D hard to call. Trimming left V 5 bases short and J 0 bases short, with 11 bases between. CDR1 and CDR2 (germline): PRHDT, FYEKMQ (reference sequence). The CDR3 has 15 residues. The CDR3 nucleotides read TGTGCCAGCAGCCGCCCCTATAGCTCCTACAATGAGCAGTTCTTC. Translation: CASSRPYSSYNEQFF. Filled out from reference TRBV13 and TRBJ2-1, the complete variable domain reads AAGVIQSPRHLIKEKRETATLKCYPIPRHDTVYWYQQGPGQDPQFLISFYEKMQSDKGSIPDRFSAQQFSDYHSELNMSSLELGDSALYFCASSRPYSSYNEQFFGPGTRLTVL.